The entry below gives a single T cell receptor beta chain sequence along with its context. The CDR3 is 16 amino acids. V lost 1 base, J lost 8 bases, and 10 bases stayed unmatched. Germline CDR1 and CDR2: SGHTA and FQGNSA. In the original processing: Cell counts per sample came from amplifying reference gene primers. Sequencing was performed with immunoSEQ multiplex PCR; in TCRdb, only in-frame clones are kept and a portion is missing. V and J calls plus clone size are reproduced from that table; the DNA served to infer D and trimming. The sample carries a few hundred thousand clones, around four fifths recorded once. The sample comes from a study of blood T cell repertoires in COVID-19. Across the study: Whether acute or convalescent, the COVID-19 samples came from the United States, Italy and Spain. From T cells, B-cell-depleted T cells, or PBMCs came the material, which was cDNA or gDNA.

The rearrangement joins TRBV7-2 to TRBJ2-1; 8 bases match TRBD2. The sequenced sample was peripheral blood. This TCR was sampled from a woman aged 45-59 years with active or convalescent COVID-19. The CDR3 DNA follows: TGTGCCAGCAGCTTAGTGGGTAGCGGGACTCTCTATGAGCAGTTCTTC. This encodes CASSLVGSGTLYEQFF.